What follows describes a single T cell receptor (beta chain). Its antigen is not yet known. Base qualities are not recorded, but no much larger clone differs from it by a single base. In the germline V gene, CDR1 corresponds to SQVTM and CDR2 to ANQGSEA. Its CDR3 holds 18 amino acids, cysteine through phenylalanine. CDR3 DNA is the only sequence kept; it has 54 bases, read in frame from the first base. V is shortened by 7 bases, J by 0 bases, and the region joining them spans 25 bases. The data derive from a study of CD8 T cells in Susac syndrome (dated by TCRdb to the late 2010s). Context from the whole study: The study used repertoire sequencing to test whether antigen drove CD8+ T cell activation and differentiation in Susac syndrome. General conclusions and limits of the study: The number of individuals in the TCR sequencing and HLA analysis was acknowledged as relatively small.

High-throughput TCR beta sequencing profiled peripheral blood CD8+ and CD4+ T cells from healthy donors, Susac syndrome patients and multiple sclerosis patients. The multiple sclerosis controls were treatment-naive patients who had stable or active relapsing-remitting disease and met the revised McDonald criteria. Bulk CD8+ and CD4+ T cells were purified magnetically by negative isolation, whereas CD8+ TEMRA cells were enriched by FACS. Blood was drawn into EDTA tubes, processed within 24 hours, and PBMCs were isolated by density gradient centrifugation. PBMCs intended for TCR sequencing were frozen in liquid nitrogen and were later thawed in a 37 degrees C water bath. The sorted or isolated CD4+, CD8+ and CD8+ TEMRA cells had a purity of 90% or higher. RNA was extracted using the RNeasy kit, and roughly 0.5 to 1 microgram was reverse transcribed with random hexamers. TCR beta CDR3 regions were amplified with the immunoSEQ multiplex PCR assay covering 54 Vbeta and 13 Jbeta segments. To correct PCR amplification bias, a synthetic template baseline was used for both primer optimization and computational correction. The authors' analysis ran thus. Only productive sequences were kept, with reads annotated to V, D and J genes according to IMGT and analyzed in immunoSEQ Analyzer. To calculate clonality, Shannon entropy was normalized by log2 of the number of productive unique sequences and then subtracted from one. Public and private clones were assessed among the 100 most prevalent clones of each patient and control. Clones were defined as Susac-specific when absent from the healthy and MS cohorts, from 1,000 to 1,100 published viral clones and from other ImmuneACCESS disease sequences. TCRdb ran its own pipeline on the public reads, namely fastp trimming at Q25 and MiXCR clone calling, and kept in-frame beta chains. Each record represents a unique CDR3 protein, reported with the most common genes and DNA among its rows. None of the V and J calls come from the authors' own analysis; TCRdb made them. This sample gives over 300,000 distinct CDR3 sequences in total; under 95% of them show up just once. Roughly 0.064% of the sample belongs to the ten largest clones.

Sequenced sample: CD4+ T cells from PBMCs. The origin of this receptor is a human donor with multiple sclerosis. The chain is assembled from TRBV29-1 and TRBJ2-1; possibly the D gene is TRBD2, per 6 matching bases. CDR3 protein: CSGAGAGRMLTSYNEQFF. In nucleotide form, the sequence is TGCAGCGGCGCCGGCGCGGGGCGGATGCTGACCTCCTACAATGAGCAGTTCTTC.